This T cell receptor (beta chain) was recovered during a study of shared clonotypes between healthy human individuals. Whole-study findings and limits: Memory subsets generally showed smaller estimated richness than naive subsets did. Rarefaction gave evidence that sorted-subset sequencing remained incomplete despite large depth.

In regard to this clone: The antigen is unknown.

Several immunoSEQ plates received, in even portions, the genomic DNA of each subset. The method was immunoSEQ multiplex PCR; TCRdb's version includes in-frame clones alone and lacks a portion of them. The sample carries millions of clones, around 90% recorded once. The receptor was isolated from a man younger than 30 in good health. The sequenced sample was naive CD4+ T cells sorted from blood. Stated subset: CD45RA+ positively selected.

The CDR3 DNA reads as TGTGCCAGCAGGAACCTAGCGGGAGGGAGCACAGATACGCAGTATTTT. Protein product: CASRNLAGGSTDTQYF. The V gene is TRBV7-8, the J gene TRBJ2-3, with TRBD2 matching 12 bases. This CDR3 spans 16 amino acids. V lost 6 bases and J lost 0; bases outside the gene matches: 4. Germline-derived CDR1 and CDR2 are SGHVS and FQNEAQ.